Included here is one TCR beta chain sequence, with context. The antigen remains unidentified. The data belong to a study of blood T cells in healthy people across ages. Overall study results and limits: Both higher diversity and more naive CD4+ cells marked long-lived donors when set against aged donors. Donor CMV status was unknown, possibly confounding expanded clonotype changes.

The ends were cut back, 6 bases at V and 9 bases at J, with 15 bases in the middle. Germline assignment: CDR1 MNHEY and CDR2 SVGAGI. The CDR3 contains 13 residues. Peripheral blood samples of roughly 9.8 milliliters were drawn from each donor. Per sample, at least 5 micrograms of total RNA were extracted. Primers used in a second PCR of roughly 6 to 11 cycles were a sample-barcoded 5' primer and a J-beta primer mix. TCRdb re-derived calls from the 5' RACE reads in MiXCR, one entry per CDR3 protein. The sample yields over 950,000 distinct CDR3 sequences, roughly 47% seen once. The sequenced sample was blood. This TCR derives from a woman aged 60 to 75 in good health. The chain combines TRBV6-5 with TRBJ2-1; the D gene is possibly TRBD1 (6 bases). The CDR3 DNA is TGTGCCAGCAGCCGGTACAGGGCCCCTGAGCAGTTCTTC. Protein product: CASSRYRAPEQFF.